Each of the 18 T cell receptor beta chains below was sequenced from the same sample in a study of T cells in Graves' hyperthyroidism and ophthalmopathy. The investigators amplified TCR beta CDR3 regions from RNA transcripts. In the first-round RT-PCR of the TCR CDR3, the HTBI primer set was used. Via MiXCR, TCRdb re-called the multiplex PCR reads, giving one row per CDR3 protein. Among roughly 750,000 distinct CDR3 sequences listed, about 16% were seen once. Sequenced sample: blood. These receptors were taken from a man younger than 30 with Graves' hyperthyroidism.

This clonotype showed up many times. Relative to the germline gene, one junction end is altered; a read error may explain this. V usage is TRBV28 and J usage is TRBJ2-5, with unresolved D. CDR3 length: 14 amino acids. The germline V gene has CDR1 MDHEN and CDR2 SYDVKM. The CDR3 coding sequence is TGCGCCAGCAGCTTGGGTTCAGGAAGAGAGACCCAGTACTTC. Encoded protein: CASSLGSGRETQYF.

Only a few counts were recorded for this clonotype. J is TRBJ2-2 and V is TRBV6-1; D unclear. The V end lost 4 bases, the J end lost 8 bases, and 8 bases lay between the germline ends. The CDR3 loop spans 12 amino acids. Germline CDR1 is MNHNS and CDR2 is SASEGT. CDR3 coding DNA: TGTGCCAGCAGTGGCTTAGTGGGGGAGCTGTTTTTT. This translates into CASSGLVGELFF.

Many counts were recorded for this clonotype. The chain employs TRBV7-3 and TRBJ2-1; no definite D call. Germline assignment: CDR1 SGHTA and CDR2 FQGTGA. The CDR3 extends over 15 amino acids. V was trimmed by 2 bases and J by 6 bases, leaving 14 bases between them. The CDR3 nucleotides read TGTGCCAGCAGCTTACCGGCTGACCTCGGCAATGAGCAGTTCTTC. It encodes CASSLPADLGNEQFF. Full variable domain (outside the CDR3, taken from reference TRBV7-3 and TRBJ2-1): GAGVSQTPSNKVTEKGKYVELRCDPISGHTALYWYRQSLGQGPEFLIYFQGTGAADDSGLPNDRFFAVRPEGSVSTLKIQRTERGDSAVYLCASSLPADLGNEQFFGPGTRLTVL.

The sample holds a few counts of this clonotype. Since a much larger clone is just one base distant, this may be a read error. The rearrangement joins TRBV28 to TRBJ2-1; a possible D gene is TRBD1 (5 bases). Germline V gene data show CDR1 as MDHEN and CDR2 as SYDVKM. The CDR3 runs to 15 residues. CDR3 loop: CAGSLGQGGYNEQFF. The DNA of the CDR3 is TGTGCCGGCAGTTTAGGCCAGGGCGGCTACAATGAGCAGTTCTTC.

CDR3 nucleotides: TGTGCCATCAGTGGATCGACGGCTGGGGCCAACGTCCTGACTTTC. It yields the protein CAISGSTAGANVLTF. The chain combines TRBV10-3 with TRBJ2-6, with D uncertain. CDR1 is ENHRY and CDR2 is SYGVKD in the germline V gene. Trimming left V 4 bases short and J 2 bases short, with 9 bases between. CDR3 length equals 15 residues.

This clonotype was counted between two and nine times. The V and J genes are TRBV20-1 and TRBJ1-2; perhaps TRBD1 as D (6 bases). V lost 3 bases and J 5 bases, leaving 13 bases between the germline ends. Per the germline V gene, CDR1 is DFQATT and CDR2 is SNEGSKA (reference sequence). The CDR3 contains 13 residues. CDR3 region: CSASLRGGYGYTF. In nucleotides, the CDR3 is TGCAGTGCTAGCCTAAGAGGGGGGTATGGCTACACCTTC.

There are many counts of this clonotype. The chain employs TRBV7-8 and TRBJ2-3; the match to TRBD2 covers 7 bases. Germline-derived CDR1 and CDR2 are SGHVS and FQNEAQ. The CDR3 has 15 residues. J gave up 1 base and V 3 bases, and 4 bases lay outside the gene matches. CDR3 DNA sequence: TGTGCCAGCAGCTTCCTCCTAGCGGGCACAGATACGCAGTATTTT. Translating it yields CASSFLLAGTDTQYF.

This clonotype was found many times. This sequence joins TRBV12-3 or TRBV12-4 and TRBJ1-1, with a tentative D call TRBD1 (5 bases). The germline V and J ends were trimmed by 1 base and 4 bases, with 13 bases remaining between them. This CDR3 has 15 amino acids. This CDR3 is CASSLGGGSGTEAFF. DNA of the CDR3: TGTGCCAGCAGTTTAGGCGGGGGGTCGGGCACTGAAGCTTTCTTT.

This clonotype was found a few times. The J gene is TRBJ1-5, the V gene TRBV12-3 or TRBV12-4; TRBD1 agrees at 8 bases. The CDR3 extends over 13 amino acids. The trim removed 6 bases at V and 7 bases at J, leaving 5 bases unmatched. CDR3 in DNA: TGTGCCAGCAGCACGGACAGGGTACAGCCCCAGCATTTT. Translating it yields CASSTDRVQPQHF.

In this sample, this clonotype turned up many times. The rearrangement uses TRBV30 and TRBJ2-3; maybe TRBD1 (6 bases). Trimming cost V 2 bases and J 8 bases, with 17 bases left between them. The CDR3 sequence is 14 residues long. Per germline, CDR1 GTSNPN and CDR2 SVGIG (reference sequence). The CDR3 DNA reads TGTGCCTGGAGTCCCCTAGCCCAAGGGGGTACGCAGTATTTT. Amino acids: CAWSPLAQGGTQYF.

V gene TRBV29-1 combines with J gene TRBJ2-7, with 8 nucleotides matching TRBD1. V shed 2 bases and J 4 bases; nucleotides not matched to a gene: 10. Germline CDR1 and CDR2: SQVTM and ANQGSEA. This CDR3 has 15 amino acids. The CDR3 loop reads CSVELSDRAEYEQYF. The CDR3, as DNA: TGCAGCGTTGAACTCTCGGACAGGGCAGAGTACGAGCAGTACTTC.

This clonotype was seen at least ten times. This chain uses TRBV7-9 with TRBJ2-7; 9 nucleotides agree with TRBD1. CDR1 and CDR2 (germline): SEHNR, FQNEAQ (reference sequence). CDR3 length: 17 amino acids. Germline trimming cut 2 bases from V and 3 bases from J; bases unmatched to any gene: 11. For the CDR3, the DNA is TGTGCCAGCAGCTTACAAAACCCAAAGACAGGGGGCTACGAGCAGTACTTC. As protein: CASSLQNPKTGGYEQYF. The entire variable domain, with the rest obtained from reference TRBV7-9 and TRBJ2-7, is as follows: DTGVSQNPRHKITKRGQNVTFRCDPISEHNRLYWYRQTLGQGPEFLTYFQNEAQLEKSRLLSDRFSAERPKGSFSTLEIQRTEQGDSAMYLCASSLQNPKTGGYEQYFGPGTRLTVT.

The chain couples TRBV14 to TRBJ2-1; unclear D gene. CDR1 and CDR2 from the germline V gene are SGHDN and FVKESK. This CDR3 is 13 amino acids long. V was cut by 1 base and J by 5 bases, with 6 bases left in between. CDR3 protein: CASSQAGDNEQFF. CDR3 sequence (DNA): TGTGCCAGCAGCCAAGCGGGTGACAATGAGCAGTTCTTC.

This chain joins TRBV19 and TRBJ2-1; possibly TRBD1 for D (6 bases). Germline V lookup: CDR1 LNHDA, CDR2 SQIVND (reference sequence). V was shortened by 4 bases and J by 7 bases, with 14 bases between the two germline ends. The CDR3 length is 14 residues. CDR3 region: CASSTGLRGNEQFF. The CDR3 bases are TGTGCCAGTAGTACAGGACTGAGGGGGAATGAGCAGTTCTTC. Full variable domain (rest looked up from reference TRBV19 and TRBJ2-1): DGGITQSPKYLFRKEGQNVTLSCEQNLNHDAMYWYRQDPGQGLRLIYYSQIVNDFQKGDIAEGYSVSREKKESFPLTVTSAQKNPTAFYLCASSTGLRGNEQFFGPGTRLTVL.

In its sample, this clonotype was seen a few times. The chain recombines TRBV6-9 with TRBJ2-7; the match to TRBD1 covers 7 bases. V shed 3 bases and J 6 bases; nucleotides not matched to a gene: 8. The length of the CDR3 is 14 residues. The germline V gene encodes CDR1 MNHGY and CDR2 SVAAGI. CDR3 in DNA: TGTGCCAGCAGTTACACTACAGGGGTAGTCGAGCAGTACTTC. Translation gives CASSYTTGVVEQYF.

This clonotype was detected ten times or more. This sequence joins TRBV10-3 and TRBJ2-2; no clear D gene. CDR3 length: 14 amino acids. Germline CDR1 and CDR2: ENHRY and SYGVKD. Trimming took 6 bases from V and 2 from J, leaving 10 bases between them. The CDR3 is CAIRSLLNTGELFF. CDR3 DNA: TGTGCCATCAGGTCCCTACTTAACACCGGGGAGCTGTTTTTT.

The table lists this clonotype with many counts. The chain employs TRBV28 and TRBJ1-2; 9 nucleotides align to TRBD1. Looked up from germline, CDR1 is MDHEN and CDR2 is SYDVKM. The V and J ends lost 5 bases and 6 bases, in that order; junction bases with no gene match: 4. The CDR3 is made up of 13 amino acids. CDR3 DNA sequence: TGTGCCAGCAGTCGCACAGGGGGCGATGGCTACACCTTC. Its protein is CASSRTGGDGYTF.

The chain links TRBV20-1 to TRBJ2-7; possibly TRBD2 for D (5 bases). Trimming took 6 bases from V and 6 from J, leaving 27 bases between them. Germline-derived CDR1 and CDR2 are DFQATT and SNEGSKA (reference sequence). This CDR3 contains 16 residues. CDR3 region: CSAQPRGPLWTFEQYF. The CDR3 bases are TGCAGTGCCCAACCGCGAGGGCCCCTTTGGACGTTCGAGCAGTACTTC.